This entry concerns a single T cell receptor beta chain. Its antigen remains unknown. This sample is part of a study of shared clonotypes between healthy human individuals. The assay was carried out at the deep level. Some clones are missing from TCRdb's copy, which holds only in-frame ones; the method was immunoSEQ multiplex PCR. Of about 980,000 clones listed, about 80% are singletons. Regarding the study as a whole: Between four donors, naive CD4 clonotypes were shared at a level of about 5%. Larger estimated richness was generally recorded for naive subsets relative to memory subsets.

The germline CDR1 and CDR2 sequences are SGHAT and FQNNGV. The length of the CDR3 is 13 residues. Trimming stripped 1 base from V and 6 bases from J, with 10 bases between. The receptor was derived from a man between 18 and 35 years old in good health. Sequences were obtained from memory CD4+ T cells sorted from blood. The subset: CD45RA-negative fraction. This chain uses TRBV11-2 with TRBJ2-7; D not resolved. The CDR3 DNA follows: TGTGCCAGCAGCTTAGGGGAAGTAGGCGAGCAGTACTTC. It codes for CASSLGEVGEQYF.